These 28 T cell receptor beta chains share one sample of origin, sequenced in a study of beta chain features in type 1 diabetes. What was sequenced were expressed TCRB transcripts, since all of the isolated RNA had been reverse transcribed. TCRdb keeps only in-frame clones here, not all; method: immunoSEQ multiplex PCR. Among 300,000 to 400,000 clones, around 8% were seen once, and the ten largest hold less than 0.45%. Sequencing was carried out using central memory CD4+ T cells from blood. The receptors stem from a woman younger than 30 in good health.

This clone was seen a few times. The chain is built from TRBV5-6 and TRBJ2-7; no clear D. The CDR3 sequence is 15 residues long. V was pared by 2 bases and J by 2 bases, with 14 bases between. The germline CDR1 and CDR2 sequences are SGHDT and YYEEEE. CDR3 nucleotides: TGTGCCAGCAGCTTCCGAGCCCTCGTTCCCTACGAGCAGTACTTC. Amino acids: CASSFRALVPYEQYF.

The chain uses TRBV5-6 and TRBJ2-5, with D perhaps TRBD2 (6 bases). Germline-derived CDR1 and CDR2 are SGHDT and YYEEEE. The CDR3 runs 15 residues. Deletions cut 4 bases from V and 5 bases from J, with 18 bases between. This CDR3 reads CASSPMEGSRETQYF. CDR3 in DNA: TGTGCCAGCAGCCCTATGGAGGGGTCTAGGGAGACCCAGTACTTC.

The V call is TRBV7-2, the J call TRBJ2-6, with 10 bases aligning to TRBD2. V was pared by 5 bases and J by 4 bases, with 14 bases of the junction left unmatched. There are 19 residues in the CDR3. CDR1 is SGHTA, CDR2 FQGNSA, per germline. CDR3 sequence: CASSQDSGTSVTGANVLTF. The CDR3 coding sequence is TGTGCCAGCAGCCAAGACTCCGGGACTAGCGTGACGGGGGCCAACGTCCTGACTTTC.

Turning to this clone: Other DNA sequences in this specimen translate into the identical CDR3. The chain combines TRBV29-1 with TRBJ2-5; TRBD2 matches at 12 bases. Per germline, CDR1 SQVTM and CDR2 ANQGSEA. V lost 1 base, J lost 4 bases, and 7 bases stayed unmatched. The CDR3 runs 16 residues. The CDR3 DNA is TGCAGCGTTGAAGGTCTAGCGGGAGGGCGGCGAGAGACCCAGTACTTC. Translated: CSVEGLAGGRRETQYF.

The chain combines TRBV19 with TRBJ1-5; D unclear. Trimming took 3 bases from V and 0 from J, leaving 12 bases between them. Germline CDR1 reads LNHDA; CDR2 reads SQIVND (reference sequence). This CDR3 region has 16 residues. Here the CDR3 DNA reads TGTGCCAGTAGTATTCTGCGGACGACTAGCAATCAGCCCCAGCATTTT. Its translation: CASSILRTTSNQPQHF.

This clone was counted between two and nine times. The germline gene is not matched at one end of the junction; a read error may be the cause. This chain links TRBV18 with TRBJ1-1; D is unresolved. The length of the CDR3 is 13 residues. Germline V gives CDR1 KGHSH, CDR2 LQKENI. The CDR3 nucleotides are TGTGCCAGCTCACCTGATCCCAACAGTGAAGCTTTCTTT. Encoded protein: CASSPDPNSEAFF.

Only a few counts were recorded for this clone. The chain recombines TRBV6-6 with TRBJ1-5; D gene uncertain. The CDR3 spans 12 residues. Germline V lookup: CDR1 MNHNY, CDR2 SVGAGI (reference sequence). The ends were cut back, 2 bases at V and 9 bases at J, with 8 bases in the middle. DNA for the CDR3: TGTGCCAGCAGTTACCAAACACCGCCCCAGCATTTT. Protein product: CASSYQTPPQHF.

CDR3 amino acids: CASSPPAGNTEAFF. CDR3 in DNA: TGTGCCAGCAGCCCGCCGGCGGGGAACACTGAAGCTTTCTTT. The chain is built from TRBV7-6 and TRBJ1-1; D ambiguous. The CDR3 runs 14 residues. The V end lost 5 bases, the J end lost 1 base, and 11 bases lay between the germline ends. In germline, CDR1 is SGHVS, CDR2 FNYEAQ. The variable domain in full, with the rest retrieved from reference TRBV7-6 and TRBJ1-1, is GAGVSQSPRYKVTKRGQDVALRCDPISGHVSLYWYRQALGQGPEFLTYFNYEAQQDKSGLPNDRFSAERPEGSISTLTIQRTEQRDSAMYRCASSPPAGNTEAFFGQGTRLTVV.

This clone was seen ten or more times. The chain is built from TRBV28 and TRBJ2-1; 9 nucleotides line up with TRBD2. Germline V CDR1 and CDR2: MDHEN, SYDVKM. The CDR3 extends over 17 amino acids. Trimming at V came to 10 bases and at J to 7 bases, leaving 20 bases not matched to a gene. Here the CDR3 reads CATISGSTPRIDNEQFF. The CDR3 nucleotides read TGTGCCACTATTAGCGGGAGCACTCCGCGAATTGATAATGAGCAGTTCTTC.

The V gene is TRBV27, the J gene TRBJ1-1; D might be TRBD1 (5 bases). Germline V gene sequence: CDR1 MNHEY, CDR2 SMNVEV (reference sequence). This CDR3 is built from 13 residues. V dropped 3 bases and J dropped 4 bases, with 9 bases sitting between them. CDR3 in amino acids: CASSFREGTEAFF. Written as DNA, the CDR3 is TGTGCCAGCAGTTTCAGGGAGGGCACTGAAGCTTTCTTT.

Only a few counts were recorded for this clone. The V call is TRBV7-2, the J call TRBJ2-1; D is unclear. This CDR3 has 15 amino acids. The V and J ends lost 2 bases and 0 bases respectively, with 8 bases between them. Germline loops: CDR1 SGHTA, CDR2 FQGNSA. CDR3 coding DNA: TGTGCCAGCAGCTTAAATCCTGGCTCCTACAATGAGCAGTTCTTC. Amino acids: CASSLNPGSYNEQFF.

This clone was counted between two and nine times. This may arise from a read error, as a much more abundant clone is one base away. V and J are TRBV9 and TRBJ2-1; D perhaps matches TRBD1 (5 bases). Per the germline V gene, CDR1 is SGDLS and CDR2 is YYNGEE. This CDR3 is built from 13 residues. Trimming removed 4 bases at V and 4 bases at J, with 9 bases between. The CDR3 DNA follows: TGTGCCAGCAGCTCCGGACAATACAATGAGCAGTTCTTC. Its protein product is CASSSGQYNEQFF.

This clone has only a few counts. The chain uses TRBV7-8 and TRBJ1-3; 10 nucleotides line up with TRBD1. CDR3 size: 16 residues. In germline, CDR1 is SGHVS, CDR2 FQNEAQ. Trimming took 6 bases from V and 4 from J; bases not matched to a gene: 9. CDR3 loop: CASRARDRGSGNTIYF. CDR3 nucleotide sequence: TGTGCCAGCAGGGCCCGGGACAGGGGCTCGGGAAACACCATATATTTT.

This chain joins TRBV4-2 and TRBJ2-5; TRBD1 is a possible D gene (5 bases). V lost 1 base, J lost 4 bases, and 16 bases lay in between. This CDR3 contains 16 residues. The V gene's germline CDR1 is LGHNA and CDR2 YNFKEQ. The DNA for the CDR3 is TGTGCCAGCAGCCAAGTCCCTCTCTGGGGCCCAGAGACCCAGTACTTC. Protein: CASSQVPLWGPETQYF.

The chain combines TRBV7-9 with TRBJ2-5; D possibly corresponds to TRBD2 (6 bases). Trimming removed 0 bases at V and 2 bases at J, with 10 bases between. CDR3 length equals 15 residues. Germline V gene sequence: CDR1 SEHNR, CDR2 FQNEAQ (reference sequence). CDR3 sequence reads: CASSLAGGTQETQYF. For the CDR3, the DNA is TGTGCCAGCAGCTTAGCGGGAGGTACGCAAGAGACCCAGTACTTC. The entire variable domain, with the rest obtained from reference TRBV7-9 and TRBJ2-5, is as follows: DTGVSQNPRHKITKRGQNVTFRCDPISEHNRLYWYRQTLGQGPEFLTYFQNEAQLEKSRLLSDRFSAERPKGSFSTLEIQRTEQGDSAMYLCASSLAGGTQETQYFGPGTRLLVL.

This clone has a count of ten or more. This chain uses TRBV5-1 with TRBJ1-4; D not resolved. This CDR3 region has 13 residues. Trimming removed 4 bases from V and 7 bases from J, with 11 bases in between. Germline V CDR1 and CDR2: SGHRS, YFSETQ. CDR3 DNA: TGCGCCAGCAGCCCTGACTGGGGTGAAAAACTGTTTTTT. Its translation: CASSPDWGEKLFF.

The rearrangement joins TRBV5-1 to TRBJ1-2; 8 bases map to TRBD1. Germline V gene sequence: CDR1 SGHRS, CDR2 YFSETQ. Unmatched junction bases numbered 5, after V lost 3 bases and J lost 1 base. The CDR3 covers 15 residues. CDR3 loop: CASSSGGGLNYGYTF. The CDR3 region has the DNA TGCGCCAGCAGCTCAGGGGGCGGCCTTAACTATGGCTACACCTTC. The full variable domain, with the rest looked up from reference TRBV5-1 and TRBJ1-2, is KAGVTQTPRYLIKTRGQQVTLSCSPISGHRSVSWYQQTPGQGLQFLFEYFSETQRNKGNFPGRFSGRQFSNSRSEMNVSTLELGDSALYLCASSSGGGLNYGYTFGSGTRLTVV.

This clone came up a few times. At one end, the junction sequence differs from germline, possibly due to a read error. The gene calls are TRBV11-2 and TRBJ2-5, with D perhaps TRBD1 (6 bases). This CDR3 contains 15 residues. Germline V gene data show CDR1 as SGHAT and CDR2 as FQNNGV. The chain's CDR3 is CASSLGGQTQGTQYF. CDR3 nucleotides: TGTGCCAGCAGCTTAGGGGGACAAACCCAAGGGACCCAGTACTTC.

The chain links TRBV19 to TRBJ2-1; 10 positions match TRBD2. This CDR3 region has 14 residues. V lost 9 bases and J lost 9; bases outside the gene matches: 11. Looked up from germline, CDR1 is LNHDA and CDR2 is SQIVND (reference sequence). The CDR3 here is CASRKAGGRPEQFF. The CDR3 DNA reads TGTGCCAGCCGTAAAGCGGGAGGGCGGCCTGAGCAGTTCTTC.

The sample holds a few counts of this clone. The rearrangement links TRBV25-1 to TRBJ2-7; 8 positions match TRBD2. The CDR3 extends over 15 amino acids. Germline CDR1 and CDR2: MGHDK and SYGVNS. The V segment lost 1 base and the J segment 3 bases; nucleotides outside the gene matches: 5. The DNA for the CDR3 is TGTGCCAGCAGTGAATCTCGGGCGGGAGGCTACGAGCAGTACTTC. Translation gives CASSESRAGGYEQYF.

This clone has more than one count but fewer than ten. The chain couples TRBV19 to TRBJ2-4; a weak D match, TRBD1 (5 bases). The V end lost 7 bases, the J end lost 1 base, and 8 bases lay between the germline ends. The CDR3 runs 13 residues. Germline V CDR1 and CDR2: LNHDA, SQIVND (reference sequence). The CDR3 DNA is TGTGCCAGTACTGGGGCGGCCAAAAACATTCAGTACTTC. Protein: CASTGAAKNIQYF. The variable domain in full, with the rest retrieved from reference TRBV19 and TRBJ2-4, is DGGITQSPKYLFRKEGQNVTLSCEQNLNHDAMYWYRQDPGQGLRLIYYSQIVNDFQKGDIAEGYSVSREKKESFPLTVTSAQKNPTAFYLCASTGAAKNIQYFGAGTRLSVL.

This clone came up a few times. V is TRBV6-5 and J is TRBJ2-5, with a possible D match to TRBD1 (5 bases). CDR3 length: 16 residues. Germline V gene lookup returns CDR1 MNHEY and CDR2 SVGAGI. V was pared by 0 bases and J by 7 bases, with 18 bases between. This chain's CDR3 is CASSYSTEFYRGTQYF. The CDR3, as DNA: TGTGCCAGCAGTTACTCGACTGAGTTTTATAGGGGGACCCAGTACTTC.

The table lists this clone with a few counts. V and J are TRBV6-9 and TRBJ2-1; 9 nucleotides agree with TRBD2. The V gene's germline CDR1 is MNHGY and CDR2 SVAAGI. Trimming took 2 bases from V and 5 from J; bases not matched to a gene: 13. This CDR3 is built from 18 residues. The CDR3 coding sequence is TGTGCCAGCAGTTATAGACTAGCGGAGACCAAGAACAACAATGAGCAGTTCTTC. Its protein is CASSYRLAETKNNNEQFF.

The table lists this clone with a few counts. The J gene is TRBJ2-7, the V gene TRBV7-2, with D hard to call. CDR1 and CDR2 (germline): SGHTA, FQGNSA. V dropped 1 base and J dropped 6 bases, with 10 bases sitting between them. This CDR3 spans 13 amino acids. As DNA, the CDR3 is TGTGCCAGCAGCTTAGTTCCCGTCGTCGAGCAGTACTTC. It codes for CASSLVPVVEQYF.

The V call is TRBV20-1, the J call TRBJ1-1; TRBD1 aligns across 7 bases. CDR3 size: 11 residues. CDR1 is DFQATT, CDR2 SNEGSKA, per germline (reference sequence). The trim removed 4 bases at V and 10 bases at J, leaving 6 bases unmatched. CDR3 DNA: TGCAGTGCTACCGCAGGGGGAGCAGCTTTCTTT. Translated: CSATAGGAAFF.

This clone came up a few times. The rearrangement links TRBV4-2 to TRBJ2-5, with D uncertain. V dropped 2 bases and J dropped 0 bases, with 10 bases sitting between them. In germline, CDR1 is LGHNA, CDR2 YNFKEQ. CDR3 length: 15 amino acids. CDR3 protein: CASSQFLEYQETQYF. For the CDR3, the DNA is TGTGCCAGCAGCCAATTTCTTGAGTACCAAGAGACCCAGTACTTC.

This clone was counted at least ten times. This chain uses TRBV7-9 with TRBJ2-7, with D unclear. The CDR3 sequence is 13 residues long. Between the trimmed V and J ends, which lost 1 base and 8 bases, there was a span of 12 bases. The germline CDR1 and CDR2 sequences are SEHNR and FQNEAQ (reference sequence). The CDR3 loop is CASSLGHELQQYF. Written as DNA, the CDR3 is TGTGCCAGCAGCTTAGGGCATGAGCTACAGCAGTACTTC.

The rearrangement uses TRBV2 and TRBJ2-7; no definite D call. Looked up from germline, CDR1 is SNHLY and CDR2 is FYNNEI. The CDR3 sequence is 13 residues long. Trimming shortened V by 6 bases and J by 3 bases, and 12 bases separated the two germline ends. The CDR3 DNA sequence: TGTGCCAGCAGCTTAGCTATCGTCTACGAGCAGTACTTC. Residues: CASSLAIVYEQYF.